What follows are 18 T cell receptor beta chains derived from one specimen sequenced in a study of early T cells in non-severe SARS-CoV-2 infection. TCRdb independently ran MiXCR on the 5' RACE reads; one entry per CDR3 protein. The sample includes some 57,000 distinct CDR3 sequences, around an eighth of them seen just once. What was sequenced was whole blood. These receptor sequences come from an adult who was a healthcare worker with PCR-confirmed SARS-CoV-2 infection or an uninfected control (not recorded which).

As for this clonotype: A much larger clonotype is one base distant, so this may be a read error. The chain couples TRBV19 to TRBJ2-7; D may be TRBD1 (5 bases). Trimming left V 4 bases short and J 5 bases short, with 12 bases between. This CDR3 is built from 13 residues. CDR1 and CDR2 (germline): LNHDA, SQIVND (reference sequence). CDR3 DNA: TGTGCCAGTAGTAGTATCGACAGCAACGAGCAGTACTTC. Protein product: CASSSIDSNEQYF.

The chain employs TRBV21-1 and TRBJ2-3. TRBV21-1 constitutes a pseudogene. The CDR3 is 16 amino acids. This CDR3 reads CASSKLFGLIADTQYF. CDR3 sequence (DNA): TGTGCCAGCAGCAAATTGTTCGGCCTCATTGCAGATACGCAGTATTTT.

This clonotype was observed at least ten times. The chain employs TRBV7-6 and TRBJ1-4; tentatively, D is TRBD1 (5 bases). Trimming removed 5 bases from V and 10 bases from J, with 17 bases in between. The CDR3 extends over 14 amino acids. Germline V lookup: CDR1 SGHVS, CDR2 FNYEAQ. Here the CDR3 reads CASSQTGGVGKLFF. CDR3 nucleotide sequence: TGTGCCAGCAGCCAAACCGGGGGAGTCGGAAAACTGTTTTTT.

This clonotype occurred many times. The CDR3 loop reads CASSRMGARSGPYNEQFF. The DNA for the CDR3 is TGTGCCAGCAGCCGGATGGGGGCCCGTAGCGGGCCTTACAATGAGCAGTTCTTC. The chain combines TRBV11-2 with TRBJ2-1; D is possibly TRBD2 (7 bases). CDR3 length equals 18 residues. Looked up from germline, CDR1 is SGHAT and CDR2 is FQNNGV. V lost 5 bases and J lost 4, with 24 bases in between.

In the case of this clonotype: The junction differs from germline at one of its ends, possibly a read error. The chain couples TRBV7-7 to TRBJ2-5; either TRBD1 or TRBD2 may fit D (5 bases each). The CDR3 consists of 14 residues. Germline assignment: CDR1 SSHAT and CDR2 FNYEAQ (reference sequence). The CDR3 region is CVSSQGVVQETQYF. The CDR3 DNA reads TGTGTCAGCAGCCAGGGAGTTGTGCAAGAGACCCAGTACTTC.

This clonotype was counted only a few times. V usage is TRBV29-1 and J usage is TRBJ2-7, with 9 bases matching TRBD1. Per germline, CDR1 SQVTM and CDR2 ANQGSEA. V trimming: 2 bases; J trimming: 4 bases; junction bases outside the gene matches: 9. The CDR3 runs 15 residues. This chain's CDR3 is CSVETNTGGEYEQYF. CDR3 sequence (DNA): TGCAGCGTTGAAACTAATACAGGGGGCGAGTACGAGCAGTACTTC.

This clonotype showed up many times. The chain employs TRBV11-3 and TRBJ2-3; D is uncertain. The CDR3 covers 13 residues. CDR1 is SGHNT, CDR2 YENEEA, per germline. Between the trimmed V and J ends, which lost 3 bases and 2 bases, there was a span of 6 bases. The CDR3 protein is CASSFGSTDTQYF. CDR3 nucleotides: TGTGCCAGCAGCTTTGGCTCCACAGATACGCAGTATTTT.

This chain joins TRBV5-1 and TRBJ2-2; D not resolved. The germline V gene has CDR1 SGHRS and CDR2 YFSETQ. The V gene lost 2 bases and the J gene lost 3 bases, with 8 bases spanning the gap. This CDR3 is 14 amino acids long. CDR3 coding DNA: TGCGCCAGCAGCTTAATGTCGGACACCGGGGAGCTGTTTTTT. Translation: CASSLMSDTGELFF.

This sequence joins TRBV6-5 and TRBJ1-3; D is perhaps TRBD1 (5 bases). This CDR3 has 14 amino acids. CDR1 is MNHEY and CDR2 is SVGAGI in the germline V gene. V lost 2 bases and J 7 bases, leaving 12 bases between the germline ends. The CDR3 reads CASSYGGRGNTIYF. The CDR3 DNA reads as TGTGCCAGCAGTTACGGGGGAAGAGGGAACACCATATATTTT.

The chain has TRBV12-3 or TRBV12-4 and TRBJ1-1, with a possible D match to TRBD1 (5 bases). The length of the CDR3 is 15 residues. V lost 6 bases and J 1 base, leaving 15 bases between the germline ends. Written as DNA, the CDR3 is TGTGCCAGCAGATCCCTAAGGGGATGGAACACTGAAGCTTTCTTT. Translating gives CASRSLRGWNTEAFF.

The chain recombines TRBV9 with TRBJ2-7; D is perhaps TRBD1 or TRBD2 (5 bases each). V lost 0 bases to trimming and J lost 2 bases, with 9 bases between them. The germline CDR1 and CDR2 sequences are SGDLS and YYNGEE. The CDR3 is made up of 14 amino acids. The chain's CDR3 is CASSVGGETYEQYF. The CDR3 DNA is TGTGCCAGCAGCGTAGGAGGGGAGACCTACGAGCAGTACTTC.

Ten or more counts support this clonotype. This chain connects TRBV6-5 to TRBJ2-2; D is undetermined. The CDR3 spans 15 residues. Germline assignment: CDR1 MNHEY and CDR2 SVGAGI. V was trimmed by 0 bases and J by 7 bases, leaving 12 bases between them. In nucleotides, the CDR3 is TGTGCCAGCAGTTACTCGGTAGCTAGGATCGGGGAGCTGTTTTTT. Protein product: CASSYSVARIGELFF.

The J gene is TRBJ2-1, the V gene TRBV12-3 or TRBV12-4; 7 bases fit TRBD2. The CDR3 length is 15 residues. The ends lost 5 bases at V and 9 bases at J; junction bases unmatched: 13. CDR3 bases: TGTGCCAGCAGTCCCCCGGCGGGAGAGATGGGTGAGCAGTTCTTC. As protein: CASSPPAGEMGEQFF.

This clonotype was observed a few times. The chain combines TRBV18 with TRBJ2-1; tentatively, D is TRBD2 (6 bases). This CDR3 contains 15 residues. The germline V gene has CDR1 KGHSH and CDR2 LQKENI. Trimming shortened V by 0 bases and J by 5 bases, and 11 bases separated the two germline ends. The chain's CDR3 is CASSPPETRHNEQFF. The CDR3 DNA sequence: TGTGCCAGCTCACCACCTGAGACTAGACACAATGAGCAGTTCTTC.

This clonotype was seen more than once but under ten times. This chain joins TRBV4-3 and TRBJ1-1, with 8 bases aligning to TRBD1. J lost 7 bases, V lost 2 bases, and 6 bases had no gene match. Germline CDR1 and CDR2: LGHNA and YSLEER. CDR3 length equals 14 residues. The CDR3: CASSQIDRGGEAFF. Here the CDR3 DNA reads TGCGCCAGCAGCCAAATCGACAGGGGAGGTGAAGCTTTCTTT.

This clonotype was seen at least ten times. V is TRBV25-1 and J is TRBJ1-5, with no clear D. V gave up 3 bases and J gave up 3 bases, with 9 bases separating them. Per germline, CDR1 MGHDK and CDR2 SYGVNS. This CDR3 contains 14 residues. CDR3: CASSDSTYNQPQHF. The CDR3 nucleotides are TGTGCCAGCAGTGATTCCACGTACAATCAGCCCCAGCATTTT.

This chain links TRBV11-2 with TRBJ2-2, with D maybe TRBD1 (5 bases). Germline CDR1 reads SGHAT; CDR2 reads FQNNGV. V gave up 3 bases and J gave up 2 bases, with 10 bases separating them. The CDR3 is made up of 15 amino acids. The CDR3 is CASSFFDRNTGELFF. The CDR3 coding sequence is TGTGCCAGCAGCTTTTTTGACAGAAACACCGGGGAGCTGTTTTTT.

The chain carries TRBV11-2 and TRBJ2-3; 8 bases fit TRBD2. There are 15 residues in the CDR3. With 5 bases clipped from V and 2 bases from J, the junction kept 6 bases outside the gene matches. The germline V gene encodes CDR1 SGHAT and CDR2 FQNNGV. CDR3 sequence (DNA): TGTGCCAGCAGCCCAGGCGGGGGGTTCACAGATACGCAGTATTTT. Amino acids: CASSPGGGFTDTQYF.